The next 16 T cell receptor beta chains were all read from a single sample in a study of T cell responses to AZD1222 COVID-19 vaccine. Produced via immunoSEQ multiplex PCR; TCRdb's table is partial and in-frame only. This sample yields about 160,000 clones, of which 88% are seen a single time; around 5.5% belongs to the top ten. The source was peripheral blood, collected on day 0 of AZD1222 vaccination. These receptors all come from an adult in good health.

The chain has TRBV7-8 and TRBJ2-2, with TRBD2 matching 8 bases. V lost 4 bases, J lost 2 bases, and 9 bases stayed unmatched. The germline CDR1 and CDR2 sequences are SGHVS and FQNEAQ. The CDR3 extends over 17 amino acids. The CDR3 loop is CASSSGLRGVNTGELFF. The CDR3 nucleotides are TGTGCCAGCAGCTCGGGGCTGCGGGGGGTAAACACCGGGGAGCTGTTTTTT.

The chain combines TRBV19 with TRBJ1-2; no clear D. The ends were cut back, 11 bases at V and 2 bases at J, with 12 bases in the middle. The CDR3 totals 12 residues. Germline CDR1 reads LNHDA; CDR2 reads SQIVND (reference sequence). CDR3 sequence (DNA): TGTGCCTCTACAACAGAAAACTATGGCTACACCTTC. It codes for CASTTENYGYTF.

As for this clone: This sample also contains other DNA sequences that code for the same CDR3. The CDR3 DNA reads TGTGCCAGCAGCCCTCGCACAGATACGCAGTATTTT. It yields the protein CASSPRTDTQYF. This chain connects TRBV7-9 to TRBJ2-3; D remains ambiguous. The germline gives CDR1 SEHNR, CDR2 FQNEAQ (reference sequence). The CDR3 totals 12 residues. V gave up 5 bases and J gave up 1 base, with 4 bases separating them.

This chain uses TRBV7-9 with TRBJ1-3; no firm D call. The CDR3 totals 14 residues. Between the trimmed V and J ends, which lost 4 bases and 4 bases, there was a span of 11 bases. Germline lookup yields CDR1 SEHNR and CDR2 FQNEAQ (reference sequence). The CDR3 loop is CASSSMESGNTIYF. Here the CDR3 DNA reads TGTGCCAGCAGCTCCATGGAATCCGGAAACACCATATATTTT. Full variable domain (missing parts from reference TRBV7-9 and TRBJ1-3): DTGVSQNPRHKITKRGQNVTFRCDPISEHNRLYWYRQTLGQGPEFLTYFQNEAQLEKSRLLSDRFSAERPKGSFSTLEIQRTEQGDSAMYLCASSSMESGNTIYFGEGSWLTVV.

This chain uses TRBV5-1 with TRBJ1-3, with D possibly TRBD1 on 5 matching bases. Germline values: CDR1 SGHRS, CDR2 YFSETQ. The CDR3 runs 14 residues. V dropped 3 bases and J dropped 0 bases, with 7 bases sitting between them. CDR3 DNA sequence: TGCGCCAGCAGCTCGGGACCCTCTGGAAACACCATATATTTT. Its translation is CASSSGPSGNTIYF.

V and J are TRBV19 and TRBJ1-4; D is undetermined. CDR1 and CDR2 (germline): LNHDA, SQIVND (reference sequence). Deletions cut 4 bases from V and 7 bases from J, with 16 bases between. This CDR3 contains 15 residues. The CDR3 coding sequence is TGTGCCAGTAGTACTTCGCCGGAAGCCGGTGAAAAACTGTTTTTT. It translates to CASSTSPEAGEKLFF.

This clone came up once. The rearrangement uses TRBV3-1 (or the pseudogene TRBV3-2) and TRBJ1-5; 7 nucleotides agree with TRBD1. The CDR3 has 17 residues. With 4 bases clipped from V and 7 bases from J, the junction kept 16 bases outside the gene matches. Germline CDR1 LGHDT, CDR2 YNNKEL (reference sequence). CDR3 nucleotides: TGTGCCAGCAGCCTGACCCTCCCGACAGGGCAAGGACAGCCCCAGCATTTT. Encoded protein: CASSLTLPTGQGQPQHF.

V usage is TRBV3-1 (or the pseudogene TRBV3-2) and J usage is TRBJ1-3, with a possible D match to TRBD1 (5 bases). The CDR3 loop spans 16 amino acids. V was cut by 4 bases and J by 0 bases, with 13 bases left in between. The germline gives CDR1 LGHDT, CDR2 YNNKEL (reference sequence). CDR3 loop: CASSLIQVNSGNTIYF. CDR3 in DNA: TGTGCCAGCAGCCTGATACAGGTTAACTCTGGAAACACCATATATTTT.

The rearrangement joins TRBV23-1 to TRBJ1-5; weak D call: TRBD1 (5 bases). TRBV23-1 is assigned to the ORF class and has an uncertain function. This CDR3 has 16 amino acids. The ends were cut back, 7 bases at V and 6 bases at J, with 22 bases in the middle. The CDR3 DNA reads as TGCGCCAGCAATCCCTCTGGCAGGGCCGCGGGTCAGCCCCAGCATTTT. Its protein is CASNPSGRAAGQPQHF.

This clone was counted only a few times. J is TRBJ1-2 and V is TRBV29-1; perhaps TRBD1 as D (5 bases). V was trimmed by 7 bases and J by 1 base, leaving 10 bases between them. Germline V lookup: CDR1 SQVTM, CDR2 ANQGSEA. This CDR3 spans 12 amino acids. The CDR3 DNA is TGCAGCGCCGTGGACAATAACTATGGCTACACCTTC. Protein product: CSAVDNNYGYTF. Supplemented by reference TRBV29-1 and TRBJ1-2, the full variable domain reads SAVISQKPSRDICQRGTSLTIQCQVDSQVTMMFWYRQQPGQSLTLIATANQGSEATYESGFVIDKFPISRPNLTFSTLTVSNMSPEDSSIYLCSAVDNNYGYTFGSGTRLTVV.

The CDR3 is CASSIPPGAHEQYF. As DNA, the CDR3 is TGTGCCAGCAGCATACCGCCGGGAGCCCACGAGCAGTACTTC. The gene calls are TRBV5-6 and TRBJ2-7, with D perhaps TRBD2 (6 bases). V gave up 4 bases and J gave up 5 bases, with 16 bases separating them. CDR3 length equals 14 residues. Per the germline V gene, CDR1 is SGHDT and CDR2 is YYEEEE.

This clone was observed a single time. V is TRBV6-5 and J is TRBJ1-2; tentative D call: TRBD1 (6 bases). Germline V gives CDR1 MNHEY, CDR2 SVGAGI. Trimming took off 2 bases at V and 5 bases at J, with 18 bases between the two ends. The CDR3 is 16 residues long. This chain's CDR3 is CASSYRGRGPTYGYTF. The CDR3 coding sequence is TGTGCCAGCAGTTACAGAGGCAGGGGCCCCACGTATGGCTACACCTTC.

The chain carries TRBV30 and TRBJ2-2; D is ambiguous. From germline, CDR1 is GTSNPN and CDR2 SVGIG (reference sequence). Trimming removed 2 bases at V and 3 bases at J, with 13 bases between. The CDR3 length is 15 residues. The chain's CDR3 is CAWSLKGLYTGELFF. CDR3 sequence (DNA): TGTGCCTGGAGTTTAAAAGGGCTTTACACCGGGGAGCTGTTTTTT.

The chain couples TRBV7-9 to TRBJ1-6; 7 nucleotides align to TRBD1. The CDR3 totals 12 residues. J lost 14 bases, V lost 5 bases, and 6 bases had no gene match. Per germline, CDR1 SEHNR and CDR2 FQNEAQ (reference sequence). Here the CDR3 reads CASSIRDSALHF. For the CDR3, the DNA is TGTGCCAGCAGCATAAGGGACAGTGCCCTCCACTTT.

The V and J genes are TRBV14 and TRBJ2-2; D perhaps matches TRBD2 (5 bases). CDR1 and CDR2 from the germline V gene are SGHDN and FVKESK. V shed 1 base and J shed 6 bases, with 9 bases lying between them. The CDR3 is 14 amino acids. CDR3 loop: CASSQGRGSGELFF. CDR3 bases: TGTGCCAGCAGCCAAGGTAGAGGGTCCGGGGAGCTGTTTTTT.

The chain links TRBV10-3 to TRBJ1-2, with D hard to call. Per the germline V gene, CDR1 is ENHRY and CDR2 is SYGVKD. V gave up 8 bases and J gave up 1 base, with 20 bases separating them. The CDR3 has 16 residues. The CDR3 is CAILKERADNNYGYTF. For the CDR3, the DNA is TGTGCCATCCTGAAAGAACGGGCAGACAATAACTATGGCTACACCTTC.